This T cell receptor (beta chain) was observed in a study of cytotoxic CD8 clonotypes in ibrutinib-treated CLL. Using immunoSEQ multiplex PCR, the repertoire was profiled, and TCRdb retains in-frame clones only, with some absent. The sample has tens of thousands of clones, more than 65% seen once; the top ten hold approximately 50%. A note on this clone: Its antigen is as yet unknown.

Notes on the study in general: Private clonotypes, not public ones, expanded at ibrutinib response.

In germline, CDR1 is SGHAT, CDR2 FQNNGV. The ends lost 2 bases at V and 2 bases at J; junction bases unmatched: 10. The CDR3 totals 18 residues. V gene TRBV11-2 combines with J gene TRBJ1-3, with 9 positions matching TRBD1. The sequence was collected from a human donor with chronic lymphocytic leukemia. The source material was PBMCs, sampled after 24 months of ibrutinib treatment. The CDR3 DNA reads TGTGCCAGCAGCTTATCGGGACAGGGTCTAGTAACTGGAAACACCATATATTTT. It is translated as CASSLSGQGLVTGNTIYF. Full variable domain (remainder filled in from reference TRBV11-2 and TRBJ1-3): EAGVAQSPRYKIIEKRQSVAFWCNPISGHATLYWYQQILGQGPKLLIQFQNNGVVDDSQLPKDRFSAERLKGVDSTLKIQPAKLEDSAVYLCASSLSGQGLVTGNTIYFGEGSWLTVV.